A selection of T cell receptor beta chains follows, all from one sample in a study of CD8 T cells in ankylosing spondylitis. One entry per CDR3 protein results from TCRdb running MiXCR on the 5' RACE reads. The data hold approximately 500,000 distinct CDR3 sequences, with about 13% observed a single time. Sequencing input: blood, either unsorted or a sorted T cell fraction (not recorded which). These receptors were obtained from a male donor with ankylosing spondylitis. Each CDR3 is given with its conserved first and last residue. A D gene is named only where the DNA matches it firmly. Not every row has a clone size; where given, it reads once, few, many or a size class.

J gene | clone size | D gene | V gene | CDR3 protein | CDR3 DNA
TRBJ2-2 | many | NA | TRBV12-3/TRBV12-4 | CAISWNSPETGELFF | TGTGCCATCTCCTGGAACAGCCCGGAGACCGGGGAGCTGTTTTTT
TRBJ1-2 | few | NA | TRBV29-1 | CSVAEDTRYGGYTF | TGCAGCGTTGCCGAAGACACCCGATACGGCGGCTACACCTTC
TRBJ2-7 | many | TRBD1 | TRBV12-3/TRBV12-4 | CASSLGQGEYF | TGTGCCAGCAGTCTTGGACAGGGGGAGTACTTC
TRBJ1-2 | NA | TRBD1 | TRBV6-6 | CASEDRGNYGYTF | TGTGCCAGCGAGGACAGGGGGAACTATGGCTACACCTTC
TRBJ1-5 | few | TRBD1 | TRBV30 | CAWNYRGNQPQHF | TGTGCCTGGAATTACAGGGGGAATCAGCCCCAGCATTTT
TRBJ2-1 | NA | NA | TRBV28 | CASSLRQGSPYNEQFF | TGTGCCAGCAGTTTACGGCAGGGTAGCCCCTACAATGAGCAGTTCTTC
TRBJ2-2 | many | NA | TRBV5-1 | CASSPDSANTGELFF | TGCGCCAGCAGCCCGGACAGTGCGAACACCGGGGAGCTGTTTTTT
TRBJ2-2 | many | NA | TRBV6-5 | CASSYSSGAGELFF | TGTGCCAGCAGTTACTCGTCTGGGGCCGGGGAGCTGTTTTTT
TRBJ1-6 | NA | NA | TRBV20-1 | CSASVGGSSYNSPLHF | TGCAGTGCTAGTGTCGGGGGCAGCTCCTATAATTCACCCCTCCACTTT
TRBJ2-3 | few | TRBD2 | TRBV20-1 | CSAGGLAGGPGQYTQYF | TGCAGTGCTGGGGGACTAGCGGGAGGGCCCGGGCAGTATACGCAGTATTTT
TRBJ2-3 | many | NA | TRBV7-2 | CASRRGGTDTQYF | TGTGCCAGCAGGCGGGGCGGCACAGATACGCAGTATTTT
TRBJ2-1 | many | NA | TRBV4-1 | CASSSAPTGSSYNEQFF | TGCGCCAGCAGCTCAGCCCCTACCGGGAGCTCCTACAATGAGCAGTTCTTC
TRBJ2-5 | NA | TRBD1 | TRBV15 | CATSRDSQGARETQYF | TGTGCCACCAGCAGAGATTCCCAGGGGGCGAGAGAGACCCAGTACTTC
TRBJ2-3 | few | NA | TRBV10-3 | CAISETARGDTQYF | TGTGCCATCAGTGAGACAGCGCGCGGAGATACGCAGTATTTT
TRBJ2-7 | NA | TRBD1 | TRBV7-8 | CASSLGSGGLGEQYF | TGTGCCAGCAGCTTAGGTTCAGGGGGCTTGGGTGAGCAGTACTTC
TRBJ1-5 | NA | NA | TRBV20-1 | CSLRGGIYQPQHF | TGCAGTCTCAGAGGGGGGATCTATCAGCCCCAGCATTTT
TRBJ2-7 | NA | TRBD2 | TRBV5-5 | CASSPRGSVHEQYF | TGTGCCAGCAGCCCACGCGGGAGCGTCCACGAGCAGTACTTC
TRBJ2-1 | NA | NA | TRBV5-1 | CASSLTSISYNEQFF | TGCGCCAGCAGCTTGACTAGTATCTCCTACAATGAGCAGTTCTTC
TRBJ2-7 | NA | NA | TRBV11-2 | CASSLSWSRRTYEQYF | TGTGCCAGCAGCCTTAGTTGGAGTAGGAGAACCTACGAGCAGTACTTC
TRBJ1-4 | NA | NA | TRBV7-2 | CASSARAYEKLFF | TGTGCCAGCAGTGCCCGGGCCTATGAAAAACTGTTTTTT
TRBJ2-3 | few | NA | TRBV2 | CASMITDTQYF | TGTGCCAGCATGATCACAGATACGCAGTATTTT
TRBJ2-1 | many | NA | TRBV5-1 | CASSLGGDLKRQFF | TGCGCCAGCAGCTTGGGGGGGGACCTGAAGAGGCAGTTCTTC
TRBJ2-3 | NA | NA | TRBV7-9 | CASSSVGGTDTQYF | TGTGCCAGCAGCTCGGTGGGGGGAACAGATACGCAGTATTTT
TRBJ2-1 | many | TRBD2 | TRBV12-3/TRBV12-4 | CASSLAGGPMEEFF | TGTGCCAGCAGTTTAGCGGGAGGGCCGATGGAGGAATTCTTC
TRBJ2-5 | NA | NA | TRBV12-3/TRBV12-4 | CASSKRERGTQYF | TGTGCCAGCAGCAAGAGGGAAAGAGGGACCCAGTACTTC
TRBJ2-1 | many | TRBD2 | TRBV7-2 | CASSLSGRGYNEQFF | TGTGCCAGCAGCCTGAGCGGGAGGGGCTACAATGAGCAGTTCTTC
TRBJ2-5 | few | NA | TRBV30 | CAWSTGTQETQYF | TGTGCCTGGAGCACCGGGACCCAAGAGACCCAGTACTTC
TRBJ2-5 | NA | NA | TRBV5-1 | CASSSEGSETQYF | TGCGCCAGCAGCTCCGAGGGAAGCGAGACCCAGTACTTC
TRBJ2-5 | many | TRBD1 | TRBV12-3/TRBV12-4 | CASSLGTGETQYF | TGTGCCAGCAGTTTGGGGACAGGGGAGACCCAGTACTTC
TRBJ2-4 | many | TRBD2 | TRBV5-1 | CASSPGGLAGLIQYF | TGCGCCAGCAGTCCCGGGGGACTAGCGGGGCTCATTCAGTACTTC
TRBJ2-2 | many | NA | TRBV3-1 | CASSQGPNTGELFF | TGCGCCAGCAGTCAGGGGCCGAACACCGGGGAGCTGTTTTTT
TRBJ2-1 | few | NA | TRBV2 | CASSSTIHNEQFF | TGTGCCAGCAGTTCCACCATACACAATGAGCAGTTCTTC
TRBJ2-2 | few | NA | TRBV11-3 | CASSPRQPNTGELFF | TGTGCCAGCAGCCCCCGACAACCGAACACCGGGGAGCTGTTTTTT
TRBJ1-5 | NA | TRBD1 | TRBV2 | CASSERQGAIQPQHF | TGTGCCAGCAGTGAAAGGCAGGGGGCTATTCAGCCCCAGCATTTT
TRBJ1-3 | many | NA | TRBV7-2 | CASKGQNSGNTIYF | TGTGCCAGCAAGGGGCAGAACTCTGGAAACACCATATATTTT
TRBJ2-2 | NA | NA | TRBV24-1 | CATSDFKGELFF | TGTGCCACCAGTGATTTTAAAGGGGAGCTGTTTTTT
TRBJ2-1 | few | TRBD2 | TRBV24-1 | CATSDIAGSYNEQFF | TGTGCCACCAGTGATATAGCGGGGTCCTACAATGAGCAGTTCTTC
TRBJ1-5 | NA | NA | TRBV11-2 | CASSLDPAPRQPQHF | TGTGCCAGCAGCTTAGATCCGGCCCCAAGACAGCCCCAGCATTTT